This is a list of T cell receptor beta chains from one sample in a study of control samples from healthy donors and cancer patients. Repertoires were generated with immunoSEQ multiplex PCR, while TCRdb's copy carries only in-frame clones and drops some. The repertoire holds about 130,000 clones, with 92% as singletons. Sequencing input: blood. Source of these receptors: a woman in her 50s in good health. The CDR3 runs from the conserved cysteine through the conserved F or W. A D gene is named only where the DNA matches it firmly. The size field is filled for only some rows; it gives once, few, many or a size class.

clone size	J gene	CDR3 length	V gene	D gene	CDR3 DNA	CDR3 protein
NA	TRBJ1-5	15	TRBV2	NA	TGTGCCAGCAGACCCGGGACGGGTAGCAATCAGCCCCAGCATTTT	CASRPGTGSNQPQHF
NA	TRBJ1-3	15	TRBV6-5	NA	TGTGCCAGCAGTTACTCAGCAGGGGTAGGAAACACCATATATTTT	CASSYSAGVGNTIYF
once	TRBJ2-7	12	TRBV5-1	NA	TGCGCCAGCAGCAAGGGAGCTTACGAGCAGTACTTC	CASSKGAYEQYF
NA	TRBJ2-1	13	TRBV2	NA	TGTGCCAGCAGTGAGGAGGATTTCAATGAGCAGTTCTTC	CASSEEDFNEQFF
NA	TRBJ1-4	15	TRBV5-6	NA	TGTGCCAGCAGCTTGGGTCCCAGGGTGGGTGAAAAACTGTTTTTT	CASSLGPRVGEKLFF
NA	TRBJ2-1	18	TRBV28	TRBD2	TGTGCCAGCAGTGGGGGACCCCTTCTAGCGGGAGGGCCCTATGAGCAGTTCTTC	CASSGGPLLAGGPYEQFF
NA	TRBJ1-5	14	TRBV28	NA	TGTGCCAGCAGTTCCGGACAGAGCAATCAGCCCCAGCATTTT	CASSSGQSNQPQHF
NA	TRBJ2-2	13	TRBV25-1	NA	TGTGCCAGCAGTGACCTACTTAACGGGGAGCTGTTTTTT	CASSDLLNGELFF
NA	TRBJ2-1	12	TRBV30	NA	TGCTCCGCGGGACAGACCTACAATGAGCAGTTCTTC	CSAGQTYNEQFF
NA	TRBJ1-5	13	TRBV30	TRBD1	TGTGCCTGGGGGGGACAGAGCAATCAGCCCCAGCATTTT	CAWGGQSNQPQHF
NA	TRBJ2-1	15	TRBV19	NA	TGTGCCAGTAACCCCACGTGGGGACCCTACAATGAGCAGTTCTTC	CASNPTWGPYNEQFF
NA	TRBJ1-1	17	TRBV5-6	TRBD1	TGTGCCAGCAGCCCGACTCGGACAGGGGGGGTGAACACTGAAGCTTTCTTT	CASSPTRTGGVNTEAFF
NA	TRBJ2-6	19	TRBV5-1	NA	TGCGCCAGCAGCTTGGACCTTTTGCGGGTCCTGTCTGGGGCCAACGTCCTGACTTTC	CASSLDLLRVLSGANVLTF
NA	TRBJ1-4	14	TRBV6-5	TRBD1	TGTGCCAGCAGGGGGACAGGAGAATATGAAAAACTGTTTTTT	CASRGTGEYEKLFF
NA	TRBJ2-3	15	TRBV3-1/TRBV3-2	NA	TGTGCCAGCAGCCAAGGTAGGCCTAGCACAGATACGCAGTATTTT	CASSQGRPSTDTQYF
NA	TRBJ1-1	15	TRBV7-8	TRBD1	TGTGCCAGCAGCTTAGCGAGCGACAGGGGCTCTGAAGCTTTCTTT	CASSLASDRGSEAFF
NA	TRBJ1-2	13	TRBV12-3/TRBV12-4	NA	TGTGCCAGCAGTATCGACCTATTTTTGGGCTACACCTTC	CASSIDLFLGYTF
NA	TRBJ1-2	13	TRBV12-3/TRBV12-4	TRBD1	TGTGCCAGCAGCCCGGGACAGGGGAACGGCTACACCTTC	CASSPGQGNGYTF
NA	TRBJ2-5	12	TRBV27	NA	TGTGCCAGCAAGATGGGAGCCGGGACCCAGTACTTC	CASKMGAGTQYF
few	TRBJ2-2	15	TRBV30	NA	TGTGCCTGGACCTCCGGACTGGGATACACCGGGGAGCTGTTTTTT	CAWTSGLGYTGELFF
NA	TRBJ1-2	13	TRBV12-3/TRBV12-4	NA	TGTGCCAGCAGTTGGGAGAACTTCTATGGCTACACCTTC	CASSWENFYGYTF
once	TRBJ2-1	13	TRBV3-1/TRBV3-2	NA	TGTGCCAGCAGCCCGGGACGCCGGGGGGAGCAGTTCTTC	CASSPGRRGEQFF
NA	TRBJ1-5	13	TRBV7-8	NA	TGTGCCAGCAGCTTAACGGAGAATCAGCCCCAGCATTTT	CASSLTENQPQHF
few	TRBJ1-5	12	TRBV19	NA	TGTGCCAGTAGTTTAAGCAATCAGCCCCAGCATTTT	CASSLSNQPQHF
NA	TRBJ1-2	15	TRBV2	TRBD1	TGTGCCAGCAGTGCCACGACAGGGGATGGTTATGGCTACACCTTC	CASSATTGDGYGYTF
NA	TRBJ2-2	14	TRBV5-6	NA	TGTGCCAGCAGCTTGACCCTGAACACCGGGGAGCTGTTTTTT	CASSLTLNTGELFF
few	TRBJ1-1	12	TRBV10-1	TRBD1	TGCGCCAGCAGGAGACAGGGGACAGCAGCTTTCTTT	CASRRQGTAAFF
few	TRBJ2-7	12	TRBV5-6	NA	TGTGCCAGCACTAGGACAGACTACGAGCAGTACTTC	CASTRTDYEQYF
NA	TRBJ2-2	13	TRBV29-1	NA	TGCAGCGTTGTTCAGATCAACACCGGGGAGCTGTTTTTT	CSVVQINTGELFF
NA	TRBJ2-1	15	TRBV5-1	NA	TGCGCCAGCAGCCACGGAAGGCTAGACCACAATGAGCAGTTCTTC	CASSHGRLDHNEQFF
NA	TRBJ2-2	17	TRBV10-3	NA	TGTGCCATCAGTGTTGACACAGGGATAAGGAACACCGGGGAGCTGTTTTTT	CAISVDTGIRNTGELFF
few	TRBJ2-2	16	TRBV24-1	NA	TGTGCCACCAGTGATTTGAATGCAGGGAGAGCCGGGGAGCTGTTTTTT	CATSDLNAGRAGELFF
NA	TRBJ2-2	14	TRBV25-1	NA	TGTGCCAGCAGTGATTGGTTGAACACCGGGGAGCTGTTTTTT	CASSDWLNTGELFF
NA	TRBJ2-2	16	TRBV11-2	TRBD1	TGTGCCAGCAGCACAAGACAGGGGGGCGGGGCCGGGGAGCTGTTTTTT	CASSTRQGGGAGELFF
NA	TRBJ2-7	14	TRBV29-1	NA	TGCAGCGTTGAAGAGGGGCATCTACTTGGCGAGCAGTACTTC	CSVEEGHLLGEQYF
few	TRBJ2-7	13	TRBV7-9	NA	TGTGCCAGCAGCTTACAGGGCACCTACGAGCAGTACTTC	CASSLQGTYEQYF
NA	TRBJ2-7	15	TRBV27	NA	TGTGCCAGCAGTTTATCCTTTGGACAATTCTACGAGCAGTACTTC	CASSLSFGQFYEQYF
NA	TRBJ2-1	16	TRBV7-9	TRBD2	TGTGCCAGCAGCACACGACTAGCGGGACTGTACAATGAGCAGTTCTTC	CASSTRLAGLYNEQFF
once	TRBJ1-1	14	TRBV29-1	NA	TGCAGCGGGTCCGTTGGGCGGACGAACACTGAAGCTTTCTTT	CSGSVGRTNTEAFF
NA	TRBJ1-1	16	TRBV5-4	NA	TGTGCCAGCAGCTCCGACGGGGTTCACATGAACACTGAAGCTTTCTTT	CASSSDGVHMNTEAFF